This T cell receptor (beta chain) was sequenced in a study of T cell changes during pregnancy in multiple sclerosis. This CDR3 contains 13 residues. Germline CDR1 is MNHEY and CDR2 is SMNVEV (reference sequence). V shed 5 bases and J shed 9 bases, with 14 bases lying between them. Clones were sequenced by immunoSEQ multiplex PCR, and TCRdb holds only the in-frame ones, with some missing. The data contain 60,000 or so clones, roughly 95% of them singletons. This sample comprised CD4+ T cells from peripheral blood mononuclear cells, obtained before pregnancy. The chain links TRBV27 to TRBJ1-5; D not resolved. This TCR derives from a female donor with multiple sclerosis, enrolled in a pregnancy study. The CDR3 protein is CASSIRTGGPQHF. For the CDR3, the DNA is TGTGCCAGCAGTATACGGACGGGAGGGCCCCAGCATTTT.